The rows below give T cell receptor beta chains drawn from one sample of a study of T cell responses to AZD1222 COVID-19 vaccine. Sequencing was performed with immunoSEQ multiplex PCR; in TCRdb, only in-frame clones are kept and a portion is missing. The sample records about 120,000 clones, approximately 88% being singletons. Specimen: peripheral blood, collected on day 0 of AZD1222 vaccination. These receptor sequences come from an adult in good health. The CDR3 runs from the conserved cysteine through the conserved F or W. A D gene is named only where the DNA matches it firmly. Clone size appears in some rows only: once, few, many, or a class for an expanded clone.

J gene,V gene,clone size,CDR3 length,D gene,CDR3 protein,CDR3 DNA
TRBJ1-2,TRBV7-2,once,14,-,CASSLAVTNYGYTF,TGTGCCAGCAGCTTAGCGGTTACTAACTATGGCTACACCTTC
TRBJ2-1,TRBV11-2,-,11,TRBD2,CASSGGRAAFF,TGTGCCAGCAGTGGAGGGAGGGCTGCGTTCTTC
TRBJ2-1,TRBV7-9,-,15,-,CASSSPGHLNNEQFF,TGTGCCAGCAGCTCTCCGGGCCATTTAAACAATGAGCAGTTCTTC
TRBJ1-5,TRBV30,-,14,TRBD1,CARSPGQGNQPQHF,TGTGCCCGGAGTCCAGGACAGGGGAATCAGCCCCAGCATTTT
TRBJ1-5,TRBV10-3,-,17,-,CAISGGGATGGNQPQHF,TGTGCCATCAGTGGAGGGGGGGCGACCGGCGGCAATCAGCCCCAGCATTTT
TRBJ1-5,TRBV2,-,15,TRBD1,CASRMDRGVNQPQHF,TGTGCCAGCAGGATGGACAGGGGCGTTAATCAGCCCCAGCATTTT
TRBJ1-2,TRBV6-5,-,14,TRBD1,CASSYIGQGDGYTF,TGTGCCAGCAGTTACATCGGACAGGGGGATGGCTACACCTTC
TRBJ2-7,TRBV3-1/TRBV3-2,-,13,-,CASSLLGSYEQYF,TGTGCCAGCAGCCTTCTCGGATCCTACGAGCAGTACTTC
TRBJ1-4,TRBV12-3/TRBV12-4,-,12,-,CASSLSGNAKFF,TGTGCCAGCAGTTTAAGCGGCAACGCGAAGTTTTTT
TRBJ1-3,TRBV9,-,17,TRBD1,CASSPRQGLFSGNTIYF,TGTGCCAGCAGCCCCCGACAGGGGCTCTTTTCTGGAAACACCATATATTTT
TRBJ1-2,TRBV2,-,13,-,CASRAEVNYGYTF,TGTGCCAGCAGGGCTGAAGTCAACTATGGCTACACCTTC
TRBJ1-4,TRBV10-1,-,13,-,CAKPDILDEKLFF,TGCGCCAAGCCGGACATTTTAGATGAAAAACTGTTTTTT
TRBJ2-1,TRBV5-1,-,16,TRBD2,CASSTVTSADYNEQFF,TGCGCCAGCAGCACCGTTACTAGCGCGGACTACAATGAGCAGTTCTTC
TRBJ1-2,TRBV12-3/TRBV12-4,-,13,TRBD1,CASSWGQPYGYTF,TGTGCCAGCAGTTGGGGACAGCCCTATGGCTACACCTTC
TRBJ1-1,TRBV3-1/TRBV3-2,-,11,-,CASSQADQAFF,TGTGCCAGCAGCCAAGCGGACCAAGCTTTCTTT
TRBJ1-2,TRBV5-6,-,14,-,CASTSPWAADVYTF,TGTGCCAGCACCTCCCCGTGGGCGGCAGACGTCTACACCTTC